Listed below are T cell receptor beta chains from one sample, sequenced in a study of Ad26.COV2.S vaccination and SARS-CoV-2 variants. Clones were read by immunoSEQ multiplex PCR, and TCRdb kept only the in-frame ones, dropping some. This table holds approximately 460,000 clones, approximately 90% found once. The sample consisted of peripheral blood, taken in a trial of Ad26.COV2.S vaccine versus placebo. These receptors all come from a person between 18 and 65 years old who received the Ad26.COV2.S COVID-19 vaccine or a placebo. The CDR3 runs from the conserved cysteine through the conserved F or W. The order of the fields is J gene, clone size, V gene, CDR3 length, D gene, CDR3 protein, CDR3 DNA. The D gene is left open where the match is weak. Rows may omit the clone size; those that give it use once, few, many or a size class.

j_gene: TRBJ2-5
abundance: once
v_gene: TRBV4-3
len: 15
d_gene: -
CDR3aa: CASSQTPGPWETQYF
CDR3nt: TGCGCCAGCAGCCAAACGCCGGGACCCTGGGAGACCCAGTACTTC

j_gene: TRBJ1-2
abundance: -
v_gene: TRBV6-5
len: 15
d_gene: TRBD1
CDR3aa: CASRFTGTGLYGYTF
CDR3nt: TGTGCCAGCAGATTTACCGGGACAGGCCTCTATGGCTACACCTTC

j_gene: TRBJ2-7
abundance: -
v_gene: TRBV4-2
len: 13
d_gene: -
CDR3aa: CASSQVGAYEQYF
CDR3nt: TGTGCCAGCAGCCAAGTAGGGGCCTACGAGCAGTACTTC

j_gene: TRBJ2-3
abundance: -
v_gene: TRBV28
len: 14
d_gene: TRBD2
CDR3aa: CATQVAGAPDTQYF
CDR3nt: TGTGCCACCCAGGTAGCGGGAGCCCCAGATACGCAGTATTTT

j_gene: TRBJ2-1
abundance: -
v_gene: TRBV7-9
len: 18
d_gene: -
CDR3aa: CASSFRTTGERDYNEQFF
CDR3nt: TGTGCCAGCAGCTTTAGGACTACAGGGGAAAGAGACTACAATGAGCAGTTCTTC

j_gene: TRBJ2-4
abundance: -
v_gene: TRBV6-2/TRBV6-3
len: 15
d_gene: -
CDR3aa: CASSSSGLAKNIQYF
CDR3nt: TGTGCCAGCAGTTCCAGTGGATTAGCCAAAAACATTCAGTACTTC

j_gene: TRBJ1-1
abundance: -
v_gene: TRBV4-3
len: 15
d_gene: -
CDR3aa: CASSQDQGSNTEAFF
CDR3nt: TGCGCCAGCAGCCAAGACCAGGGGTCGAACACTGAAGCTTTCTTT

j_gene: TRBJ2-1
abundance: -
v_gene: TRBV27
len: 14
d_gene: -
CDR3aa: CASAETVYHNEQFF
CDR3nt: TGTGCCAGCGCCGAAACTGTATACCACAATGAGCAGTTCTTC

j_gene: TRBJ2-7
abundance: -
v_gene: TRBV7-2
len: 14
d_gene: -
CDR3aa: CASNPGGSVYEQYF
CDR3nt: TGTGCCAGCAATCCGGGGGGCTCGGTCTACGAGCAGTACTTC

j_gene: TRBJ1-6
abundance: -
v_gene: TRBV27
len: 14
d_gene: TRBD1
CDR3aa: CASSPTGNNSPLHF
CDR3nt: TGTGCCAGCAGTCCGACAGGGAATAATTCACCCCTCCACTTT

j_gene: TRBJ2-1
abundance: -
v_gene: TRBV18
len: 14
d_gene: -
CDR3aa: CASSPPRLLNEQFF
CDR3nt: TGTGCCAGCTCACCCCCTCGATTACTCAATGAGCAGTTCTTC

j_gene: TRBJ2-2
abundance: -
v_gene: TRBV9
len: 16
d_gene: -
CDR3aa: CASSVAMGIGTGELFF
CDR3nt: TGTGCCAGCAGCGTAGCTATGGGAATAGGGACCGGGGAGCTGTTTTTT

j_gene: TRBJ2-3
abundance: -
v_gene: TRBV5-8
len: 20
d_gene: -
CDR3aa: CASSTPRSRTTRRVADTQYF
CDR3nt: TGTGCCAGCAGCACTCCCCGTTCGCGGACGACTAGAAGAGTAGCAGATACGCAGTATTTT

j_gene: TRBJ2-4
abundance: -
v_gene: TRBV7-8
len: 14
d_gene: -
CDR3aa: CASSEYLAKNIQYF
CDR3nt: TGTGCCAGCAGCGAGTATCTAGCCAAAAACATTCAGTACTTC

j_gene: TRBJ1-1
abundance: -
v_gene: TRBV7-3
len: 15
d_gene: -
CDR3aa: CASSLTPTGNTEAFF
CDR3nt: TGTGCCAGCAGCTTAACCCCGACAGGGAACACTGAAGCTTTCTTT

j_gene: TRBJ1-1
abundance: -
v_gene: TRBV28
len: 16
d_gene: -
CDR3aa: CASSSRSPGAYTEAFF
CDR3nt: TGTGCCAGCAGTTCGCGCTCCCCGGGGGCTTACACTGAAGCTTTCTTT

j_gene: TRBJ1-5
abundance: -
v_gene: TRBV10-1
len: 18
d_gene: TRBD1
CDR3aa: CASGPSNRRDRGNQPQHF
CDR3nt: TGCGCCAGCGGACCCTCAAACCGCCGGGACAGGGGCAATCAGCCCCAGCATTTT

j_gene: TRBJ1-1
abundance: -
v_gene: TRBV7-9
len: 14
d_gene: -
CDR3aa: CASSLGQANTEAFF
CDR3nt: TGTGCCAGCAGCTTAGGGCAGGCGAACACTGAAGCTTTCTTT

j_gene: TRBJ1-3
abundance: -
v_gene: TRBV19
len: 14
d_gene: -
CDR3aa: CASKDPSSGNTIYF
CDR3nt: TGTGCCAGCAAAGACCCAAGCTCTGGAAACACCATATATTTT

j_gene: TRBJ1-2
abundance: once
v_gene: TRBV27
len: 16
d_gene: TRBD1
CDR3aa: CASSFSPGGLNYGYTF
CDR3nt: TGTGCCAGCAGTTTCTCGCCAGGGGGCCTCAACTATGGCTACACCTTC

j_gene: TRBJ1-1
abundance: -
v_gene: TRBV12-5
len: 17
d_gene: -
CDR3aa: CASGLVLSRTQNTEAFF
CDR3nt: TGTGCTAGTGGTTTGGTACTATCGAGGACACAGAACACTGAAGCTTTCTTT

j_gene: TRBJ1-5
abundance: -
v_gene: TRBV6-2/TRBV6-3
len: 18
d_gene: -
CDR3aa: CASSYPKRATYSNQPQHF
CDR3nt: TGTGCCAGCAGTTACCCTAAAAGGGCAACTTATAGCAATCAGCCCCAGCATTTT

j_gene: TRBJ2-1
abundance: -
v_gene: TRBV6-1
len: 14
d_gene: TRBD1
CDR3aa: CASSERDRYNEQFF
CDR3nt: TGTGCCAGCAGTGAAAGGGACAGATACAATGAGCAGTTCTTC

j_gene: TRBJ1-1
abundance: -
v_gene: TRBV9
len: 13
d_gene: -
CDR3aa: CASSVGRNTEAFF
CDR3nt: TGTGCCAGCAGCGTGGGCAGGAACACTGAAGCTTTCTTT

j_gene: TRBJ2-5
abundance: -
v_gene: TRBV24-1
len: 16
d_gene: TRBD1
CDR3aa: CATSETGQGSSETQYF
CDR3nt: TGTGCCACCAGTGAAACTGGACAGGGGTCATCAGAGACCCAGTACTTC

j_gene: TRBJ2-7
abundance: -
v_gene: TRBV10-3
len: 15
d_gene: -
CDR3aa: CAISGRSKSSYEQYF
CDR3nt: TGTGCCATCAGTGGTCGCTCGAAAAGCTCCTACGAGCAGTACTTC

j_gene: TRBJ2-4
abundance: -
v_gene: TRBV10-3
len: 17
d_gene: TRBD2
CDR3aa: CAISESLSGTWQFIQYF
CDR3nt: TGTGCCATCAGTGAGTCGTTAAGCGGGACCTGGCAATTCATTCAGTACTTC

j_gene: TRBJ2-3
abundance: -
v_gene: TRBV6-1
len: 14
d_gene: -
CDR3aa: CASSRGLSTDTQYF
CDR3nt: TGTGCCAGCAGTAGGGGACTGAGCACAGATACGCAGTATTTT

j_gene: TRBJ2-1
abundance: -
v_gene: TRBV5-6
len: 13
d_gene: -
CDR3aa: CASSFSGGDEQFF
CDR3nt: TGTGCCAGCAGCTTCTCTGGGGGCGACGAGCAGTTCTTC

j_gene: TRBJ2-7
abundance: -
v_gene: TRBV5-6
len: 15
d_gene: TRBD2
CDR3aa: CASSLRSREGHEQYF
CDR3nt: TGTGCCAGCAGCCTCCGTTCGCGGGAGGGCCACGAGCAGTACTTC

j_gene: TRBJ1-1
abundance: -
v_gene: TRBV19
len: 15
d_gene: -
CDR3aa: CASSPGSGVNTEAFF
CDR3nt: TGTGCCAGTAGCCCCGGGTCCGGGGTGAACACTGAAGCTTTCTTT

j_gene: TRBJ1-1
abundance: -
v_gene: TRBV6-1
len: 15
d_gene: -
CDR3aa: CASSEGASERTEAFF
CDR3nt: TGTGCCAGCAGTGAAGGGGCCTCCGAGAGGACTGAAGCTTTCTTT

j_gene: TRBJ2-1
abundance: -
v_gene: TRBV6-6
len: 19
d_gene: TRBD2
CDR3aa: CASSRGTSGGPGFHNEQFF
CDR3nt: TGTGCCAGCAGTCGAGGGACTAGCGGGGGACCCGGCTTCCACAATGAGCAGTTCTTC

j_gene: TRBJ2-3
abundance: -
v_gene: TRBV6-2/TRBV6-3
len: 15
d_gene: -
CDR3aa: CASSYSTRISDTQYF
CDR3nt: TGTGCCAGCAGTTACTCGACTAGAATCTCAGATACGCAGTATTTT

j_gene: TRBJ2-5
abundance: -
v_gene: TRBV11-2
len: 15
d_gene: -
CDR3aa: CASSLVRDYQETQYF
CDR3nt: TGTGCCAGCAGCTTAGTTAGGGACTACCAAGAGACCCAGTACTTC

j_gene: TRBJ1-1
abundance: -
v_gene: TRBV7-3
len: 13
d_gene: -
CDR3aa: CASSLTLNTEAFF
CDR3nt: TGTGCCAGCAGCTTAACTCTAAACACTGAGGCTTTCTTT

j_gene: TRBJ1-4
abundance: -
v_gene: TRBV30
len: 12
d_gene: -
CDR3aa: CAWSPRGEKLFF
CDR3nt: TGTGCCTGGAGTCCCCGGGGGGAAAAACTGTTTTTT

j_gene: TRBJ1-1
abundance: -
v_gene: TRBV13
len: 16
d_gene: -
CDR3aa: CASSLGIATGNTEAFF
CDR3nt: TGTGCCAGCAGCTTAGGCATTGCGACAGGGAACACTGAAGCTTTCTTT

j_gene: TRBJ1-1
abundance: -
v_gene: TRBV6-6
len: 15
d_gene: -
CDR3aa: CASSYSGVANTEAFF
CDR3nt: TGTGCCAGCAGTTACTCCGGGGTCGCGAACACTGAAGCTTTCTTT

j_gene: TRBJ2-1
abundance: -
v_gene: TRBV7-8
len: 15
d_gene: -
CDR3aa: CASSLRRSSYNEQFF
CDR3nt: TGTGCCAGCAGCTTAAGGCGGAGCTCCTACAATGAGCAGTTCTTC